Sequencing of this TCR beta chain was carried out in a study of patients and donors after allogeneic stem cell transplantation. TCRdb reanalysed the RT-PCR reads using MiXCR and keeps one entry per CDR3 protein. The profile covers just over 55,000 distinct CDR3 sequences, with about an eighth appearing a single time and around 32% taken by the ten largest. Germline V lookup: CDR1 MDHEN, CDR2 SYDVKM. V dropped 6 bases and J dropped 0 bases, with 6 bases sitting between them. The CDR3 covers 12 residues. This clonotype was seen more than once but under ten times. V gene TRBV28 combines with J gene TRBJ2-7; unclear D gene. This sequence originates from a human donor who was either an allogeneic HSCT recipient or a stem cell or donor lymphocyte infusion donor (not recorded which). It is not recorded whose cells these are; they may come from a transplant donor. The material sequenced was blood, either unsorted or a sorted T cell fraction (not recorded which). CDR3 sequence: CASRENSYEQYF. The CDR3 nucleotides are TGTGCCAGCAGGGAGAACTCCTACGAGCAGTACTTC.